These 18 T cell receptor beta chains share one sample of origin, sequenced in a study of blood T cell repertoires in COVID-19. The data were produced by immunoSEQ multiplex PCR, yet TCRdb's version contains in-frame clones alone and is incomplete. The profile covers roughly 180,000 clones, with 80% to 90% appearing a single time and around 8.2% taken by the ten largest. Sequenced material: peripheral blood. These receptors came from a man aged 60-69 years with acute or convalescent COVID-19.

This chain connects TRBV2 to TRBJ2-1, with 9 bases fitting TRBD2. Germline trimming cut 7 bases from V and 8 bases from J; bases unmatched to any gene: 9. The CDR3 has 14 amino acids. Germline CDR1 and CDR2: SNHLY and FYNNEI. CDR3 amino acids: CASIGGRAIDEQFF. The CDR3 region has the DNA TGTGCCAGCATCGGCGGGAGGGCCATCGATGAGCAGTTCTTC. Together with reference TRBV2 and TRBJ2-1, the CDR3 gives the full variable domain: EPEVTQTPSHQVTQMGQEVILRCVPISNHLYFYWYRQILGQKVEFLVSFYNNEISEKSEIFDDQFSVERPDGSNFTLKIRSTKLEDSAMYFCASIGGRAIDEQFFGPGTRLTVL.

The rearrangement joins TRBV28 to TRBJ2-7, with 8 bases aligning to TRBD1. Germline lookup yields CDR1 MDHEN and CDR2 SYDVKM. This CDR3 contains 13 residues. V lost 10 bases to trimming and J lost 4 bases; unmatched junction nucleotides: 9. The CDR3 region has the DNA TGTGCCACCAGGGCGGACAGGGCGTACGAGCAGTACTTC. Residues: CATRADRAYEQYF.

This clone turned up a few times. The chain links TRBV19 to TRBJ2-3; 11 positions match TRBD2. There are 19 residues in the CDR3. Germline assignment: CDR1 LNHDA and CDR2 SQIVND (reference sequence). The junction had 13 bases not matched to a gene; V was cut back by 5 bases and J by 0 bases. The CDR3 sequence: CASSRGPSGRTSSTDTQYF. CDR3 bases: TGTGCCAGTAGTCGGGGGCCTAGCGGGAGGACGTCTAGCACAGATACGCAGTATTTT.

In DNA, the CDR3 is TGTGCCAGCAGTCCTCCGGAGATAGCTGGCTACACCTTC. This gives the protein CASSPPEIAGYTF. This chain links TRBV6-5 with TRBJ1-2, with unresolved D. The CDR3 runs 13 residues. Germline assignment: CDR1 MNHEY and CDR2 SVGAGI. With 5 bases removed from V and 7 bases from J, the gap between germline ends came to 14 bases.

This chain links TRBV5-1 with TRBJ2-1; a possible D gene is TRBD2 (5 bases). The CDR3 extends over 14 amino acids. Trimming removed 1 base from V and 6 bases from J, with 11 bases in between. Germline CDR1 is SGHRS and CDR2 is YFSETQ. CDR3 DNA: TGCGCCAGCAGCTTGACGACCGGACTCAATGAGCAGTTCTTC. This sequence encodes CASSLTTGLNEQFF.

This clone came up once. The chain employs TRBV3-1 (or the pseudogene TRBV3-2) and TRBJ2-1; TRBD2 agrees at 12 bases. The CDR3 has 20 residues. The V gene's germline CDR1 is LGHDT and CDR2 YNNKEL (reference sequence). V was clipped by 0 bases and J by 8 bases; unmatched bases: 17. CDR3 sequence (DNA): TGTGCCAGCAGCCAAGACCGGCGGCTAGCGGGAGGGCCTAGGCGAGATGAGCAGTTCTTC. Protein product: CASSQDRRLAGGPRRDEQFF.

The chain employs TRBV28 and TRBJ2-5; possible D gene TRBD1, 6 bases. This CDR3 is 13 amino acids long. Trimming cost V 5 bases and J 7 bases, with 14 bases left between them. In germline, CDR1 is MDHEN, CDR2 SYDVKM. CDR3 nucleotides: TGTGCCAGCAGTGGGACACCTAAAGGGACCCAGTACTTC. Protein product: CASSGTPKGTQYF.

CDR3 DNA: TGTGCCAGCAGTTTGTTAGCGGGAGGGGCGGATACGCAGTATTTT. Its translation is CASSLLAGGADTQYF. The rearrangement links TRBV6-5 to TRBJ2-3; 11 nucleotides align to TRBD2. The germline gives CDR1 MNHEY, CDR2 SVGAGI. There are 15 residues in the CDR3. V was pared by 4 bases and J by 6 bases, with 6 bases of the junction left unmatched.

Written as DNA, the CDR3 is TGTGCCATCGGGGGCGGGGGAGAGACCCAGTACTTC. Its translation: CAIGGGGETQYF. The chain uses TRBV10-3 and TRBJ2-5; weak D call: TRBD2 (7 bases). Germline lookup yields CDR1 ENHRY and CDR2 SYGVKD. This CDR3 has 12 amino acids. The V end was cut by 8 bases, the J end by 4 bases, with 11 bases between.

The chain couples TRBV28 to TRBJ1-4, with TRBD1 matching 8 bases. Per the germline V gene, CDR1 is MDHEN and CDR2 is SYDVKM. V dropped 6 bases and J dropped 8; count of bases not matched to a gene: 11. The CDR3 covers 15 residues. The chain's CDR3 is CASSRPGGGGEKLFF. CDR3 bases: TGTGCCAGCAGCCGCCCAGGGGGCGGAGGAGAAAAACTGTTTTTT.

The V call is TRBV5-1, the J call TRBJ2-1; D unresolved. Germline assignment: CDR1 SGHRS and CDR2 YFSETQ. V was trimmed by 0 bases and J by 0 bases, leaving 7 bases between them. The CDR3 sequence is 15 residues long. The CDR3 nucleotides read TGCGCCAGCAGCTTGGGAGTAAGCTCCTACAATGAGCAGTTCTTC. Residues: CASSLGVSSYNEQFF. The variable domain in full, with the rest retrieved from reference TRBV5-1 and TRBJ2-1, is KAGVTQTPRYLIKTRGQQVTLSCSPISGHRSVSWYQQTPGQGLQFLFEYFSETQRNKGNFPGRFSGRQFSNSRSEMNVSTLELGDSALYLCASSLGVSSYNEQFFGPGTRLTVL.

J is TRBJ2-7 and V is TRBV2; D is possibly TRBD2 (6 bases). The length of the CDR3 is 13 residues. The V and J ends lost 10 bases and 6 bases respectively, with 19 bases between them. The germline V gene encodes CDR1 SNHLY and CDR2 FYNNEI. The CDR3 DNA reads TGTGCCACAGGAGGGCAGGGTGCAGGCGAGCAGTACTTC. Amino acids: CATGGQGAGEQYF.

This chain links TRBV3-1 (or the pseudogene TRBV3-2) with TRBJ2-7; 11 nucleotides match TRBD2. Germline-derived CDR1 and CDR2 are LGHDT and YNNKEL (reference sequence). Trimming at V came to 4 bases and at J to 5 bases, leaving 7 bases not matched to a gene. The CDR3 loop spans 15 amino acids. CDR3 residues: CASSLLAGEADEQYF. The CDR3 DNA reads as TGTGCCAGCAGCCTACTAGCGGGAGAAGCCGACGAGCAGTACTTC.

The chain combines TRBV30 with TRBJ2-7, with D perhaps TRBD1 (6 bases). Germline V lookup: CDR1 GTSNPN, CDR2 SVGIG (reference sequence). Trimming took off 2 bases at V and 0 bases at J, with 11 bases between the two ends. The CDR3 runs to 14 residues. CDR3 nucleotides: TGTGCCTGGAGTCGCAGGGGAAGCTCCTACGAGCAGTACTTC. Amino acids: CAWSRRGSSYEQYF.

This chain connects TRBV9 to TRBJ1-1; the D gene is possibly TRBD1 (5 bases). Per the germline V gene, CDR1 is SGDLS and CDR2 is YYNGEE. V was trimmed by 4 bases and J by 2 bases, leaving 15 bases between them. The CDR3 totals 15 residues. CDR3 in amino acids: CASSPVGQGNTEAFF. CDR3 sequence (DNA): TGTGCCAGCAGCCCAGTCGGGCAGGGTAACACTGAAGCTTTCTTT.

The chain is built from TRBV5-1 and TRBJ1-2; no clear D gene. V lost 1 base and J 0 bases, leaving 7 bases between the germline ends. There are 14 residues in the CDR3. The germline CDR1 and CDR2 sequences are SGHRS and YFSETQ. The DNA of the CDR3 is TGCGCCAGCAGCTTGATAGATCCTAACTATGGCTACACCTTC. The encoded protein is CASSLIDPNYGYTF.

The chain combines TRBV5-1 with TRBJ2-1, with 12 nucleotides matching TRBD2. The CDR3 runs to 14 residues. V shed 4 bases and J 7 bases; nucleotides not matched to a gene: 3. Germline assignment: CDR1 SGHRS and CDR2 YFSETQ. CDR3 residues: CASSDGTSGNEQFF. The CDR3, as DNA: TGCGCCAGCAGCGACGGGACTAGCGGGAATGAGCAGTTCTTC.

This chain connects TRBV7-9 to TRBJ2-7, with D maybe TRBD2 (5 bases). Looked up from germline, CDR1 is SEHNR and CDR2 is FQNEAQ (reference sequence). The CDR3 length is 14 residues. With 5 bases removed from V and 5 bases from J, the gap between germline ends came to 16 bases. The CDR3: CASSTKVQRDEQYF. The CDR3 DNA reads TGTGCCAGCAGCACCAAAGTCCAGAGGGACGAGCAGTACTTC.